This TCR beta chain was sequenced in a study of blood T cell repertoires in COVID-19. The germline gives CDR1 LNHDA, CDR2 SQIVND (reference sequence). Trimming took 4 bases from V and 7 from J; bases not matched to a gene: 9. This CDR3 comprises 16 residues. Profiled with immunoSEQ multiplex PCR; TCRdb holds only in-frame clones, not every one. The repertoire holds 60,000 to 75,000 clones, with more than 80% as singletons. V usage is TRBV19 and J usage is TRBJ1-6, with 8 bases identical to TRBD1. This sequence was found in a man aged 25-45 years with acute or convalescent COVID-19. The material sequenced was peripheral blood. The CDR3 nucleotides read TGTGCCAGTAGTAAAGGGACAGGTCTGCCGAATTCACCCCTCCACTTT. Its translation is CASSKGTGLPNSPLHF.